Reported below is one T cell receptor beta chain. Its target is not known. The data originate from a study of blood T cells in healthy people across ages. Findings and caveats of the study: Per million T cells, TCR beta diversity dropped about linearly as age rose.

Combining a sample-barcoded 5' primer with a J-beta primer mix, a second PCR ran for roughly 6 to 12 cycles. Unique molecular identifiers of 12 random nucleotides labeled each cDNA. Via MiXCR, TCRdb re-called the 5' RACE reads, giving one row per CDR3 protein. The repertoire includes under 750,000 distinct CDR3 sequences, under 55% of them detected once, and around 23% sits in the top ten. Sequencing used blood. The TCR sequence derives from an elderly man in good health.

CDR3 in DNA: TGCAGCGTTGAAGGTAATCAGCCCCAGCATTTT. Its protein is CSVEGNQPQHF. The J gene is TRBJ1-5, the V gene TRBV29-1; D not resolved. Trimming cost V 1 base and J 4 bases, with 2 bases left between them. This CDR3 has 11 amino acids. Looked up from germline, CDR1 is SQVTM and CDR2 is ANQGSEA.